These T cell receptor beta chains were read from a single sample in a study of T cell responses to AZD1222 COVID-19 vaccine. Profiled with immunoSEQ multiplex PCR; TCRdb holds only in-frame clones, not every one. The profile shows about 260,000 clones, 80% to 95% of them singletons. Sequenced here: peripheral blood, sampled on day 0 of AZD1222 vaccination. The receptors shown here come from an adult in good health. The CDR3 runs from the conserved cysteine through the conserved F or W.

v_gene	j_gene	CDR3aa
TRBV5-1	TRBJ1-1	CASSPITGSTEAFF
TRBV11-2	TRBJ2-7	CASSHRDRVGYEQYF
TRBV24-1	TRBJ2-5	CATSDSLAGVGKTQYF
TRBV2	TRBJ2-2	CASSLGVGSGELFF
TRBV6-5	TRBJ2-7	CASSYGGQAPIQQYF
TRBV3-1/TRBV3-2	TRBJ1-4	CASSTRIEKLFF
TRBV2	TRBJ2-7	CASRISGVEQYF
TRBV7-6	TRBJ2-2	CASSLRPKGDTGELFF
TRBV11-1	TRBJ2-3	CASSPDITDTQYF
TRBV20-1	TRBJ1-6	CSASPGGNSPLHF
TRBV7-7	TRBJ2-2	CASSLTGQGSGELFF
TRBV5-1	TRBJ2-7	CASSLGVGTYEQYF
TRBV11-2	TRBJ2-7	CASSVDRRSYEQYF
TRBV12-3/TRBV12-4	TRBJ1-1	CASRPRRDTEAFF
TRBV3-1/TRBV3-2	TRBJ1-1	CASSQLGAANEAFF
TRBV7-2	TRBJ1-1	CASSLGTATEAFF